A single sample gave rise to the 19 T cell receptor beta chains below, sequenced in a study of cytomegalovirus exposure and HLA in healthy donors. Primers for the PCR totalled 60 Vbeta and 13 Jbeta. The protocol was immunoSEQ multiplex PCR, while the TCRdb copy is restricted to in-frame clones and leaves out a portion. The table has under 200,000 clones, approximately 80% seen once. Sequencing was done on a sample of PBMCs. The receptors shown here come from a male donor in good health and CMV-seropositive.

The chain employs TRBV6-5 and TRBJ2-3, with 10 positions matching TRBD2. V lost 2 bases to trimming and J lost 1 base; unmatched junction nucleotides: 0. Germline CDR1 MNHEY, CDR2 SVGAGI. The CDR3 has 15 amino acids. In nucleotides, the CDR3 is TGTGCCAGCAGTTACGGGACTAGCGGCACAGATACGCAGTATTTT. Translating it yields CASSYGTSGTDTQYF.

In this sample, this clone turned up a few times. This chain links TRBV5-1 with TRBJ1-1, with a possible D match to TRBD1 (6 bases). Trimming pared 2 bases from V and 7 bases from J, leaving 24 bases between. Germline V CDR1 and CDR2: SGHRS, YFSETQ. The CDR3 length is 17 residues. In DNA, the CDR3 is TGCGCCAGCAGCTTTCGGAACAGGGATAACCAACGGGGTGAAGCTTTCTTT. It yields the protein CASSFRNRDNQRGEAFF.

This chain joins TRBV13 and TRBJ2-5; D unresolved. The end of the DNA fits TRBJ2-7 better, so the J call may be wrong. This CDR3 is 14 amino acids long. The V gene's germline CDR1 is PRHDT and CDR2 FYEKMQ (reference sequence). The CDR3 region has the DNA TGTGCCAGCAGCTTAAGAGCAACCCCCTACGAGCAGTACTTC. Translated, it gives CASSLRATPYEQYF.

The chain is built from TRBV18 and TRBJ1-6; the D gene is possibly TRBD1 (5 bases). Looked up from germline, CDR1 is KGHSH and CDR2 is LQKENI. Trimming removed 3 bases at V and 8 bases at J, with 11 bases between. This CDR3 contains 14 residues. The CDR3 reads CASSPTVQHSPLHF. As DNA, the CDR3 is TGTGCCAGCTCACCGACAGTCCAACATTCACCCCTCCACTTT.

The chain uses TRBV11-2 and TRBJ2-5, with 8 positions matching TRBD2. CDR1 SGHAT and CDR2 FQNNGV come from the germline V gene. The trim removed 0 bases at V and 4 bases at J, leaving 7 bases unmatched. The CDR3 length is 16 residues. This chain's CDR3 is CASSLDQRGGRETQYF. As DNA, the CDR3 is TGTGCCAGCAGCTTAGATCAACGGGGGGGCCGAGAGACCCAGTACTTC.

This chain links TRBV10-1 with TRBJ2-3, with D uncertain. This CDR3 is 14 amino acids long. Germline V CDR1 and CDR2: WNHNN, SYGVQD (reference sequence). The V and J ends lost 2 bases and 1 base respectively, with 7 bases between them. DNA of the CDR3: TGCGCCAGCAGTGAGACGGTCCGCACAGATACGCAGTATTTT. This gives the protein CASSETVRTDTQYF.

V usage is TRBV30 and J usage is TRBJ1-2; TRBD1 is a possible D gene (5 bases). Between the trimmed V and J ends, which lost 0 bases and 5 bases, there was a span of 13 bases. The germline CDR1 and CDR2 sequences are GTSNPN and SVGIG (reference sequence). The CDR3 extends over 14 amino acids. The chain's CDR3 is CAWSVSGHQYGYTF. The DNA for the CDR3 is TGTGCCTGGAGTGTTTCAGGGCACCAATATGGCTACACCTTC.

V usage is TRBV11-3 and J usage is TRBJ2-7; D is perhaps TRBD1 (5 bases). Trimming pared 4 bases from V and 0 bases from J, leaving 7 bases between. CDR1 and CDR2 from the germline V gene are SGHNT and YENEEA. The CDR3 is 13 amino acids. CDR3 sequence reads: CASSSDSSYEQYF. In nucleotides, the CDR3 is TGTGCCAGCAGCTCCGACAGCTCCTACGAGCAGTACTTC.

The chain has TRBV5-1 and TRBJ2-5, with TRBD1 identical over 7 bases. Germline CDR1 is SGHRS and CDR2 is YFSETQ. V dropped 4 bases and J dropped 2; count of bases not matched to a gene: 8. The length of the CDR3 is 15 residues. This CDR3 reads CASSRGQVRQETQYF. CDR3 nucleotide sequence: TGCGCCAGCAGCCGAGGACAGGTACGACAAGAGACCCAGTACTTC.

The chain combines TRBV5-1 with TRBJ2-2; D not resolved. The V and J ends lost 3 bases and 0 bases respectively, with 3 bases between them. The CDR3 extends over 13 amino acids. Germline values: CDR1 SGHRS, CDR2 YFSETQ. CDR3 protein: CASSSSNTGELFF. The CDR3 coding sequence is TGCGCCAGCAGCTCATCGAACACCGGGGAGCTGTTTTTT.

The V gene is TRBV11-3, the J gene TRBJ2-3, with TRBD2 matching 8 bases. Germline loops: CDR1 SGHNT, CDR2 YENEEA. This CDR3 is built from 12 residues. J lost 13 bases, V lost 4 bases, and 7 bases had no gene match. CDR3 nucleotide sequence: TGTGCCAGCAGCTCCATAGCGGGGAAGAAGTATTTT. This sequence encodes CASSSIAGKKYF.

V gene TRBV19 combines with J gene TRBJ1-4; 8 bases match TRBD1. V was pared by 6 bases and J by 5 bases, with 5 bases of the junction left unmatched. Germline CDR1 and CDR2: LNHDA and SQIVND (reference sequence). This CDR3 comprises 14 residues. The CDR3 loop reads CASRTGGTNEKLFF. For the CDR3, the DNA is TGTGCCAGTAGAACAGGGGGAACCAATGAAAAACTGTTTTTT.

The rearrangement joins TRBV9 to TRBJ2-7; perhaps TRBD1 as D (6 bases). V shed 3 bases and J shed 4 bases, with 11 bases lying between them. Per germline, CDR1 SGDLS and CDR2 YYNGEE. This CDR3 is built from 13 residues. CDR3 bases: TGTGCCAGCAGCGATCAAACAGGGTACGAGCAGTACTTC. Its protein is CASSDQTGYEQYF.

The chain joins TRBV7-2 to TRBJ1-6; D ambiguous. CDR3 length: 16 residues. Trimming took 4 bases from V and 1 from J, leaving 11 bases between them. CDR1 is SGHTA and CDR2 is FQGNSA in the germline V gene. CDR3 sequence: CASSSPGVSYNSPLHF. CDR3 nucleotides: TGTGCCAGCAGCTCCCCCGGAGTGTCCTATAATTCACCCCTCCACTTT.

The chain has TRBV28 and TRBJ1-2; no firm D call. V lost 7 bases and J lost 8, with 17 bases in between. Germline CDR1 MDHEN, CDR2 SYDVKM. The CDR3 has 13 residues. CDR3 DNA: TGTGCCAGCACCCCTGGCGGGCTGAGGGGCTACACCTTC. Encoded protein: CASTPGGLRGYTF.

This chain connects TRBV4-3 to TRBJ1-2, with 8 bases identical to TRBD1. The CDR3 is 17 amino acids. V lost 0 bases, J lost 4 bases, and 10 bases stayed unmatched. Germline assignment: CDR1 LGHNA and CDR2 YSLEER. The DNA of the CDR3 is TGCGCCAGCAGCCAAGATCGGGGGACAGGACTGACCTATGGCTACACCTTC. Its protein is CASSQDRGTGLTYGYTF.

This clone was counted a single time. The V gene is TRBV9, the J gene TRBJ1-6; D remains unclear. The V end lost 2 bases, the J end lost 11 bases, and 14 bases lay between the germline ends. This CDR3 is built from 14 residues. Germline V gene lookup returns CDR1 SGDLS and CDR2 YYNGEE. CDR3: CASSVLTNETPLHF. The CDR3 DNA reads as TGTGCCAGCAGCGTCTTGACAAACGAAACACCCCTCCACTTT.

The chain carries TRBV27 and TRBJ1-2; TRBD1 aligns across 7 bases. The length of the CDR3 is 13 residues. Germline V gene sequence: CDR1 MNHEY, CDR2 SMNVEV (reference sequence). J was trimmed by 7 bases and V by 3 bases; bases with no gene match: 5. This chain's CDR3 is CASSLAEGAGYTF. CDR3 nucleotides: TGTGCCAGCAGTTTGGCGGAGGGGGCTGGCTACACCTTC.

The chain has TRBV4-1 and TRBJ1-6; 9 bases fit TRBD1. CDR1 and CDR2 (germline): MGHRA, YSYEKL. V shed 3 bases, J shed 6 bases, and the junction held 6 bases outside the gene matches. The CDR3 is 16 residues long. The CDR3 coding sequence is TGCGCCAGCAGCCAGGAGGGGACAGGGATTAATTCACCCCTCCACTTT. It codes for CASSQEGTGINSPLHF.